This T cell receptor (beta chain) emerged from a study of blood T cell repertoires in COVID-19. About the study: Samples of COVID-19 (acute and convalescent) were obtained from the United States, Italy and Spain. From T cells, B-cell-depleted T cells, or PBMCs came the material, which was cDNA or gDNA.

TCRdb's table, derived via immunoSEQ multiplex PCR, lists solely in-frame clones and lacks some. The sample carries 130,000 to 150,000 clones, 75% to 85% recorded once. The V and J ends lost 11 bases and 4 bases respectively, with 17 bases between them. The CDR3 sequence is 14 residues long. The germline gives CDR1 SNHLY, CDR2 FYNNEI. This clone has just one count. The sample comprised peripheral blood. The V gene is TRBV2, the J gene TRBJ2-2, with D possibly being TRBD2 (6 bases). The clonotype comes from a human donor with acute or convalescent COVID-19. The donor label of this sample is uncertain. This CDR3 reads CAGGTSSVTGELFF. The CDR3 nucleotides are TGTGCCGGGGGAACTAGCTCCGTCACCGGGGAGCTGTTTTTT.